This T cell receptor (beta chain) was sequenced for a study of blood T cell repertoires in COVID-19 (dated by TCRdb to the early 2020s). Broadly, across the study: The collaborator samples originated in the United States, Italy and Spain and spanned the acute and convalescent phases of COVID-19. The repertoires were made available in a free public database intended to serve as a resource for research on the immune response to SARS-CoV-2. Where available, HLA class I and class II types were taken from metadata supplied by the sample provider and were not determined by assay-based typing. The sample metadata nearly always contained a de-identified subject ID, COVID-19 status, age in years and sex. The prospective study material was composed of cDNA or gDNA derived from T cells, B-cell-depleted T cells, or PBMCs. Deeply sampled blood TCRbeta repertoires from subjects exposed to, actively infected with, or recovered from COVID-19 were included in the dataset. The samples were drawn from two sources: the first 160 participants of the ongoing ImmuneRACE study, and about 1,300 subjects contributed by 6 global collaborators.

The immunoSEQ Assay, a bias-controlled multiplex PCR, was used to amplify TCRbeta CDR3 regions from genomic DNA. In the source study's methods: The number of nucleated cells in each sample was estimated by amplification of reference gene primers within the assay. To quantify the absolute abundance of each unique TCRbeta CDR3 rearrangement, sequence reads were collapsed and filtered. For each sample, productive Simpson clonality was calculated as the square root of Simpson's diversity index across productive rearrangements. TCRdb limited this immuneACCESS table to in-frame rearrangements with V and J called. A share of clones is missing; checked studies link under half to unresolved V genes, and the rest is unexplained. Clone size and V and J calls were adopted from that table, with D and trimming inferred from the DNA. This sample is represented by some 510,000 clones; around 87% of them were singletons. The top ten constitute 1.8% of the sample.

This clone was recorded only once. Which antigen it targets is not known. No much larger clone exists at a distance of one base, and base qualities are not known. Study-wide conclusions, independent of this receptor: How much clinical and demographic metadata was included differed by source and by participant, and the metadata was provided uncurated.

Enrolling through a virtual design, the prospective study's participants ranged in age from about 18 to 100 years and lived across some 23 United States geographic areas. In the prospective study, participants were assigned to cohorts based on the clinical history participants reported in a screening survey and a study questionnaire. ImmuneRACE Cohort 3 recovered participants were defined by two consecutive negative NP/OP PCR tests, healthcare professional clearance, or symptom resolution. Mobile phlebotomists in the prospective study collected whole blood, serum and a nasopharyngeal or oropharyngeal swab from every participant. Additional blood draws and questionnaires over a 2-month period could optionally be provided by prospective study participants. Before DNA extraction, blood samples from the prospective study were shipped at room temperature or frozen. The CDR3 goes from the cysteine to the phenylalanine over 13 residues. Kept here is only the CDR3 DNA, which spans 39 bases and is read in frame from base 1. V loses 1 base, J loses 4 bases, and the germline ends lie 7 bases apart. According to the germline V gene, CDR1 reads SGHVS and CDR2 reads FNYEAQ.

The V gene is TRBV7-6 and the J gene is TRBJ2-5, with the identity of the D gene unclear. Sequencing input: PBMCs or T cells enriched from blood (not recorded which). The sequence came from a woman aged 35 to 49 who had recovered from COVID-19. The nucleotide sequence reads as follows: TGTGCCAGCAGCTTAGTTCTGGCAGAGACCCAGTACTTC. Protein translation: CASSLVLAETQYF.